Listed below are T cell receptor beta chains from one sample, sequenced in a study of T cells after yellow fever vaccination. TCRdb reprocessed the 5' RACE reads via MiXCR and lists one record per CDR3 protein. This table has approximately 450,000 distinct CDR3 sequences, about 17% appearing once. The starting material was PBMCs, obtained before the yellow fever booster vaccination. The receptors were sampled from a man aged 18 to 30 who received the YFV17D yellow fever vaccine. The conserved cysteine and the conserved F or W are not part of the CDR3 here. D genes are given only for firm matches.

V	J	D	CDR3
TRBV29-1	TRBJ1-1	-	SVAHSDTEAF
TRBV19	TRBJ1-1	-	ASSKSGLSTEAF
TRBV7-2	TRBJ2-1	TRBD2	ASSYTGGAYNEQF
TRBV6-2/TRBV6-3	TRBJ2-5	TRBD1	ASSYQGAHNGETQY
TRBV21-1	TRBJ2-2	-	ASSRTYTGELF
TRBV6-5	TRBJ1-1	-	ASSWPGGGNTEAF
TRBV6-2/TRBV6-3	TRBJ2-7	TRBD1	ASTNGYRGLEQY
TRBV20-1	TRBJ1-5	-	SARPTGYINQPQH
TRBV20-1	TRBJ1-2	TRBD1	SARDRDSGYYGYT
TRBV7-2	TRBJ1-1	-	ASSFRGGGTEAF
TRBV4-1	TRBJ1-2	-	ASSVIYSPNYGYT
TRBV9	TRBJ2-5	TRBD1	ASSEQGAREETQY